The 31 T cell receptor beta chains below come from one sample, sequenced in a study of blood T cell repertoires in COVID-19. The table came from immunoSEQ multiplex PCR; TCRdb's copy has only in-frame clones and leaves some out. The sample yields around 230,000 clones, 70% to 90% seen once. The material sequenced was PBMCs or T cells enriched from blood (not recorded which). The receptors were gathered from a woman between 35 and 50 years old with acute COVID-19.

This clone was seen once. The chain recombines TRBV5-1 with TRBJ2-1; the match to TRBD2 covers 7 bases. CDR1 and CDR2 from the germline V gene are SGHRS and YFSETQ. The CDR3 length is 14 residues. V lost 2 bases and J lost 5; bases outside the gene matches: 4. The DNA of the CDR3 is TGCGCCAGCAGCTTAGCGGGACCGAACAATGAGCAGTTCTTC. Its protein is CASSLAGPNNEQFF. Drawing the rest from reference TRBV5-1 and TRBJ2-1, the complete variable domain is KAGVTQTPRYLIKTRGQQVTLSCSPISGHRSVSWYQQTPGQGLQFLFEYFSETQRNKGNFPGRFSGRQFSNSRSEMNVSTLELGDSALYLCASSLAGPNNEQFFGPGTRLTVL.

This clone was recorded once. V is TRBV29-1 and J is TRBJ2-7, with D possibly being TRBD2 (5 bases). CDR3 length equals 13 residues. Trimming removed 4 bases from V and 4 bases from J, with 14 bases in between. Germline lookup yields CDR1 SQVTM and CDR2 ANQGSEA. The CDR3 DNA sequence: TGCAGCGTTGTTATCGGGATCGGGTACGAGCAGTACTTC. This encodes CSVVIGIGYEQYF.

V gene TRBV4-1 combines with J gene TRBJ1-4; D is perhaps TRBD1 (5 bases). V lost 5 bases to trimming and J lost 3 bases, with 13 bases between them. The CDR3 spans 15 residues. Germline V gene lookup returns CDR1 MGHRA and CDR2 YSYEKL. The CDR3 DNA reads TGCGCCAGCAGCTTATCAGGGCTGGCTAATGAAAAACTGTTTTTT. Its protein is CASSLSGLANEKLFF.

The genes are TRBV27 and TRBJ2-2; 11 nucleotides match TRBD2. This CDR3 region has 16 residues. V dropped 2 bases and J dropped 7; count of bases not matched to a gene: 6. The germline V gene has CDR1 MNHEY and CDR2 SMNVEV (reference sequence). CDR3 nucleotides: TGTGCCAGCAGTTTAGTACTAGCGGGAGCAGACGGGGAGCTGTTTTTT. Protein product: CASSLVLAGADGELFF.

The rearrangement uses TRBV10-3 and TRBJ2-7; 9 bases are a match to TRBD2. CDR1 is ENHRY, CDR2 SYGVKD, per germline. V gave up 3 bases and J gave up 4 bases; unmatched junction bases: 4. CDR3 length equals 14 residues. The CDR3 region is CAISDSGRGYEQYF. CDR3 nucleotides: TGTGCCATCAGTGATAGCGGGAGAGGGTACGAGCAGTACTTC.

This chain links TRBV6-5 with TRBJ1-5; 8 nucleotides line up with TRBD1. The junction had 8 bases not matched to a gene; V was cut back by 6 bases and J by 4 bases. CDR3 length: 15 amino acids. Germline V gene data show CDR1 as MNHEY and CDR2 as SVGAGI. In DNA, the CDR3 is TGTGCCAGCAGGGGTGGACAGGGAGGAAATCAGCCCCAGCATTTT. Its protein product is CASRGGQGGNQPQHF.

The rearrangement links TRBV6-4 to TRBJ1-1; D unresolved. This CDR3 is built from 13 residues. Trimming took 0 bases from V and 4 from J, leaving 6 bases between them. Germline loops: CDR1 MRHNA, CDR2 SNTAGT. The CDR3 coding sequence is TGTGCCAGCAGTGACTCTTACGGCACTGAAGCTTTCTTT. Protein sequence: CASSDSYGTEAFF.

The V call is TRBV11-3, the J call TRBJ1-4; tentative D call: TRBD1 (5 bases). The CDR3 length is 13 residues. Germline CDR1 and CDR2: SGHNT and YENEEA. The V gene lost 1 base and the J gene lost 5 bases, with 5 bases spanning the gap. The CDR3 sequence is CASSLGTNEKLFF. CDR3 bases: TGTGCCAGCAGCTTAGGGACAAATGAAAAACTGTTTTTT.

This chain joins TRBV5-4 and TRBJ1-1; possibly TRBD1 for D (6 bases). CDR3 length: 15 amino acids. Trimming left V 4 bases short and J 2 bases short, with 15 bases between. Looked up from germline, CDR1 is SGHNT and CDR2 is YYREEE (reference sequence). CDR3 sequence (DNA): TGTGCCAGCAGCCCGGCGGGGGGGCCCAACACTGAAGCTTTCTTT. The encoded protein is CASSPAGGPNTEAFF.

The J gene is TRBJ2-3, the V gene TRBV24-1, with a weak D call TRBD2 (6 bases). The CDR3 consists of 16 residues. Trimming shortened V by 0 bases and J by 2 bases, and 11 bases separated the two germline ends. Germline lookup yields CDR1 KGHDR and CDR2 SFDVKD. This CDR3 is CATSDLPGTDTDTQYF. In DNA form, the CDR3 reads TGTGCCACCAGTGATTTGCCCGGGACTGACACAGATACGCAGTATTTT.

This clone was observed a single time. V gene TRBV2 combines with J gene TRBJ2-7; 12 bases are a match to TRBD2. V was clipped by 3 bases and J by 6 bases; unmatched bases: 3. The CDR3 consists of 14 residues. CDR1 and CDR2 (germline): SNHLY, FYNNEI. This CDR3 reads CASSETSGRREQYF. The CDR3 nucleotides read TGTGCCAGCAGTGAGACTAGCGGGAGACGCGAGCAGTACTTC.

This clone was observed a few times. The chain recombines TRBV15 with TRBJ2-2, with D uncertain. The CDR3 runs to 18 residues. Per the germline V gene, CDR1 is LNHNV and CDR2 is YYDKDF (reference sequence). The V and J ends lost 0 bases and 0 bases respectively, with 14 bases between them. The CDR3 region is CATSRDWAVIANTGELFF. The CDR3 DNA reads as TGTGCCACCAGCAGAGATTGGGCAGTTATAGCGAACACCGGGGAGCTGTTTTTT.

V and J are TRBV5-1 and TRBJ1-2; 7 bases match TRBD1. The CDR3 is 16 amino acids. Per germline, CDR1 SGHRS and CDR2 YFSETQ. V dropped 4 bases and J dropped 2; count of bases not matched to a gene: 11. The CDR3 nucleotides are TGCGCCAGCAGCGCATGGTCAGGGGGACAAAACTATGGCTACACCTTC. It is translated as CASSAWSGGQNYGYTF. Full variable domain (missing parts from reference TRBV5-1 and TRBJ1-2): KAGVTQTPRYLIKTRGQQVTLSCSPISGHRSVSWYQQTPGQGLQFLFEYFSETQRNKGNFPGRFSGRQFSNSRSEMNVSTLELGDSALYLCASSAWSGGQNYGYTFGSGTRLTVV.

The rearrangement joins TRBV10-3 to TRBJ2-2; TRBD1 is a possible D gene (6 bases). The length of the CDR3 is 15 residues. V gave up 6 bases and J gave up 0 bases, with 11 bases separating them. Germline-derived CDR1 and CDR2 are ENHRY and SYGVKD. CDR3 DNA sequence: TGTGCCATCAGAGACGGACAGACGAACACCGGGGAGCTGTTTTTT. Translated, it gives CAIRDGQTNTGELFF.

The chain links TRBV9 to TRBJ1-2, with 9 bases matching TRBD1. This CDR3 has 14 residues. V trimming: 3 bases; J trimming: 7 bases; junction bases outside the gene matches: 7. Germline V gene lookup returns CDR1 SGDLS and CDR2 YYNGEE. In DNA, the CDR3 is TGTGCCAGCAGCGCCCGGACAGGGGAAGGTGGCTACACCTTC. It specifies CASSARTGEGGYTF.

This sequence joins TRBV2 and TRBJ2-3; D perhaps matches TRBD1 (6 bases). The ends were cut back, 5 bases at V and 6 bases at J, with 12 bases in the middle. CDR3 size: 13 residues. Per germline, CDR1 SNHLY and CDR2 FYNNEI. The CDR3 DNA follows: TGTGCCAGCAGTAGGGGGTCCCACGATACGCAGTATTTT. It encodes CASSRGSHDTQYF.

This clone has just one count. The chain recombines TRBV4-2 with TRBJ2-2, with TRBD2 matching over 10 bases. This CDR3 region has 17 residues. Germline V gives CDR1 LGHNA, CDR2 YNFKEQ. After removal of 3 bases from V and 5 bases from J, the junction contained 9 bases not matched to a gene. The CDR3 reads CASSQGLAGEGTGELFF. CDR3 in DNA: TGTGCCAGCAGCCAGGGTCTAGCGGGAGAAGGTACCGGGGAGCTGTTTTTT.

The sample holds many counts of this clone. The chain combines TRBV13 with TRBJ2-5; 16 bases align to TRBD2. Per the germline V gene, CDR1 is PRHDT and CDR2 is FYEKMQ (reference sequence). Trimming took 5 bases from V and 2 from J; bases not matched to a gene: 2. CDR3 size: 16 residues. CDR3 coding DNA: TGTGCCAGCAGCGTGGGACTAGCGGGAGGGCAAGAGACCCAGTACTTC. Translated: CASSVGLAGGQETQYF.

The genes are TRBV25-1 and TRBJ1-3; D is uncertain. Per the germline V gene, CDR1 is MGHDK and CDR2 is SYGVNS. The CDR3 contains 12 residues. Trimming took off 2 bases at V and 3 bases at J, with 2 bases between the two ends. In DNA, the CDR3 is TGTGCCAGCAGTGAACTTGGAAACACCATATATTTT. It yields the protein CASSELGNTIYF.

The CDR3 sequence is CASSVVGGLAGSTDTQYF. The DNA of the CDR3 is TGTGCCAGCAGCGTAGTCGGGGGACTAGCGGGAAGCACAGATACGCAGTATTTT. J is TRBJ2-3 and V is TRBV9, with 13 bases matching TRBD2. Germline lookup yields CDR1 SGDLS and CDR2 YYNGEE. With 0 bases clipped from V and 0 bases from J, the junction kept 4 bases outside the gene matches. The CDR3 sequence is 18 residues long.

The chain combines TRBV11-2 with TRBJ2-5, with 10 bases aligning to TRBD1. The junction had 6 bases not matched to a gene; V was cut back by 3 bases and J by 2 bases. Germline CDR1 SGHAT, CDR2 FQNNGV. This CDR3 is built from 16 residues. The CDR3 region has the DNA TGTGCCAGCAGCTTCCGGGGACAGGGGAGGCAAGAGACCCAGTACTTC. It encodes CASSFRGQGRQETQYF.

V gene TRBV11-3 combines with J gene TRBJ1-2; D uncertain. The CDR3 extends over 13 amino acids. V was pared by 5 bases and J by 7 bases, with 14 bases between. Germline V lookup: CDR1 SGHNT, CDR2 YENEEA. CDR3: CASSRGRAGGYTF. The CDR3 nucleotides read TGTGCCAGCAGCCGCGGTCGGGCGGGTGGCTACACCTTC.

The chain uses TRBV5-4 and TRBJ2-3; TRBD1 is a possible D gene (6 bases). This CDR3 comprises 13 residues. The V end was cut by 4 bases, the J end by 5 bases, with 11 bases between. Germline loops: CDR1 SGHNT, CDR2 YYREEE (reference sequence). The CDR3 loop is CASSPGQRDTQYF. CDR3 DNA sequence: TGTGCCAGCAGCCCCGGACAGAGAGATACGCAGTATTTT.

Only a few counts were recorded for this clone. This rearrangement joins TRBV20-1 to TRBJ2-7; D perhaps matches TRBD1 (6 bases). CDR3 length: 12 amino acids. Trimming shortened V by 3 bases and J by 8 bases, and 14 bases separated the two germline ends. Germline CDR1 is DFQATT and CDR2 is SNEGSKA (reference sequence). The chain's CDR3 is CSASGDNPQQYF. CDR3 nucleotide sequence: TGCAGTGCTAGTGGGGACAATCCCCAGCAGTACTTC.

The rearrangement links TRBV5-1 to TRBJ1-2; D possibly corresponds to TRBD1 (5 bases). The CDR3 has 12 amino acids. V gave up 2 bases and J gave up 5 bases, with 7 bases separating them. Germline V gene sequence: CDR1 SGHRS, CDR2 YFSETQ. In nucleotides, the CDR3 is TGCGCCAGCAGCTTTTCAGGGTATGGCTACACCTTC. This encodes CASSFSGYGYTF.

The rearrangement joins TRBV5-1 to TRBJ1-5; D might be TRBD1 (6 bases). Germline-derived CDR1 and CDR2 are SGHRS and YFSETQ. V shed 5 bases and J shed 6 bases, with 12 bases lying between them. This CDR3 spans 13 amino acids. The DNA of the CDR3 is TGCGCCAGCAGTTCAGGGGTCGGTCAGCCCCAGCATTTT. Encoded protein: CASSSGVGQPQHF.

V gene TRBV11-2 combines with J gene TRBJ1-1; 11 nucleotides match TRBD1. The CDR3 length is 16 residues. The V segment lost 2 bases and the J segment 3 bases; nucleotides outside the gene matches: 5. Per the germline V gene, CDR1 is SGHAT and CDR2 is FQNNGV. The CDR3 region is CASSLRDRGEYTEAFF. For the CDR3, the DNA is TGTGCCAGCAGCTTAAGGGACAGGGGGGAGTACACTGAAGCTTTCTTT.

The chain recombines TRBV11-1 with TRBJ1-1; no reliable D call. The CDR3 consists of 12 residues. V gave up 1 base and J gave up 7 bases, with 7 bases separating them. Looked up from germline, CDR1 is SGHAT and CDR2 is FQDESV (reference sequence). The CDR3 reads CASSLGLNEAFF. In nucleotides, the CDR3 is TGTGCCAGCAGCTTAGGACTAAATGAAGCTTTCTTT.

V usage is TRBV2 and J usage is TRBJ2-2; 12 nucleotides match TRBD2. The CDR3 has 13 amino acids. Losses at the gene ends were 7 bases for V and 6 bases for J; bases not matched to a gene: 0. Per the germline V gene, CDR1 is SNHLY and CDR2 is FYNNEI. This CDR3 is CASTSGRAGELFF. As DNA, the CDR3 is TGTGCCAGCACTAGCGGGAGGGCCGGGGAGCTGTTTTTT.

This clone was counted once. The chain uses TRBV5-6 and TRBJ2-2, with a possible D match to TRBD1 (7 bases). Deletions cut 1 base from V and 5 bases from J, with 9 bases between. The CDR3 has 14 amino acids. Germline V gene lookup returns CDR1 SGHDT and CDR2 YYEEEE. CDR3 coding DNA: TGTGCCAGCAGCTTGTCAGGGGGGACCGGGGAGCTGTTTTTT. Protein sequence: CASSLSGGTGELFF. Complete variable domain (other parts from reference TRBV5-6 and TRBJ2-2): DAGVTQSPTHLIKTRGQQVTLRCSPKSGHDTVSWYQQALGQGPQFIFQYYEEEERQRGNFPDRFSGHQFPNYSSELNVNALLLGDSALYLCASSLSGGTGELFFGEGSRLTVL.

This clone has a handful of counts. The rearrangement joins TRBV19 to TRBJ2-2; 8 bases are shared with TRBD2. After removal of 6 bases from V and 6 bases from J, the junction contained 6 bases not matched to a gene. CDR1 is LNHDA, CDR2 SQIVND, per germline (reference sequence). The CDR3 has 14 amino acids. The chain's CDR3 is CASSVSGAAGELFF. The CDR3 DNA follows: TGTGCCAGTAGCGTTAGCGGGGCGGCCGGGGAGCTGTTTTTT.